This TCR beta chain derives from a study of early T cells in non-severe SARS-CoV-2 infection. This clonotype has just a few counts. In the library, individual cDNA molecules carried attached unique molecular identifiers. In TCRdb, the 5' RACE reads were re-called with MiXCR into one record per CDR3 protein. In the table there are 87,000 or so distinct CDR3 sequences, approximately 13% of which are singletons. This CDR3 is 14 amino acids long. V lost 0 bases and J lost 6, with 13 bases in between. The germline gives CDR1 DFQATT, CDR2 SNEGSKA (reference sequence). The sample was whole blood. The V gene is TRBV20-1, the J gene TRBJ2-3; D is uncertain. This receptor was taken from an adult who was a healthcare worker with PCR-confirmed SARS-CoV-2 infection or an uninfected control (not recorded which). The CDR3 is CSARDRLPPDTQYF. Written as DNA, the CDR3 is TGCAGTGCTAGAGATCGGCTCCCCCCCGATACGCAGTATTTT.